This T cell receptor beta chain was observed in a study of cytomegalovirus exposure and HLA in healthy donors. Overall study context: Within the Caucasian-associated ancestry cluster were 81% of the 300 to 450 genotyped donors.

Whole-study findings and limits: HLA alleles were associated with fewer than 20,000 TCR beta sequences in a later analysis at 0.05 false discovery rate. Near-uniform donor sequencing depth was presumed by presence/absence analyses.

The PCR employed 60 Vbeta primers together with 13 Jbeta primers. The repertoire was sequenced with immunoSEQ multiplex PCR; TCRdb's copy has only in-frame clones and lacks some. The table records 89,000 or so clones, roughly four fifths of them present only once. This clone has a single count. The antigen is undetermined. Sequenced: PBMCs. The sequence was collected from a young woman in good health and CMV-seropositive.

The CDR3 reads CASSPIRGDYEQYF. CDR3 coding DNA: TGTGCCAGCAGTCCTATCCGGGGGGACTACGAGCAGTACTTC. This chain joins TRBV25-1 and TRBJ2-7; 7 bases are a match to TRBD2. This CDR3 region has 14 residues. CDR1 MGHDK and CDR2 SYGVNS come from the germline V gene. J gave up 3 bases and V 5 bases, and 7 bases lay outside the gene matches.